This TCR beta chain was documented in a study of PD-1 blockade in classical Hodgkin lymphoma. Study-wide findings and caveats: Reasons behind the repertoire differences stay unclear, perhaps disease activity or earlier therapy.

Of note for this clone: The antigen remains undetermined.

Deletions cut 3 bases from V and 7 bases from J, with 16 bases between. Germline CDR1 is MDHEN and CDR2 is SYDVKM. This CDR3 contains 14 residues. The time point is: cycle 4 day 1 (C4D1), after six to seven weeks of nivolumab. Autologous stem cell transplantation was followed by relapse in every patient, and brentuximab vedotin exposure varied. Measured with immunoSEQ multiplex PCR; TCRdb has only the in-frame clones, and not every one. Of over 25,000 clones listed, 65% to 80% are singletons. The sequence derives from a human donor with classical Hodgkin lymphoma. The rearrangement links TRBV28 to TRBJ2-7, with D possibly being TRBD1 (7 bases). The starting material was peripheral blood mononuclear cells (PBMCs), obtained before the fourth cycle of nivolumab. Here the CDR3 reads CASSFPGQTREQYF. CDR3 sequence (DNA): TGTGCCAGCAGTTTTCCGGGACAGACTAGAGAGCAGTACTTC.